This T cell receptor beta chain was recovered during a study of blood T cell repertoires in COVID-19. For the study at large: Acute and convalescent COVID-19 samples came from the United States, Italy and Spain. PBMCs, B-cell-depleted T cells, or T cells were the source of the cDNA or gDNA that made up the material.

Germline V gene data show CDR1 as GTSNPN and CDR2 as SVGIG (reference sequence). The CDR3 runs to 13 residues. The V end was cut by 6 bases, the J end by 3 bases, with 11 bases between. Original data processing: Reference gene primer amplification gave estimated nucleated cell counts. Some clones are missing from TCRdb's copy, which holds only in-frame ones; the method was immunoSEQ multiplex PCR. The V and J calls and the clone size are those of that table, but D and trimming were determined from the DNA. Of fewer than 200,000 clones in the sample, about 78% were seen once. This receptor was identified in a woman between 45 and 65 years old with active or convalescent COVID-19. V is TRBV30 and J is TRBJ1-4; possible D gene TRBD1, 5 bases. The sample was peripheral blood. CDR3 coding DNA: TGTGCCTGTCAGACAGAAGCTAATGAAAAACTGTTTTTT. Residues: CACQTEANEKLFF. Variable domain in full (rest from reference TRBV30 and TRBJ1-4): SQTIHQWPATLVQPVGSPLSLECTVEGTSNPNLYWYRQAAGRGLQLLFYSVGIGQISSEVPQNLSASRPQDRQFILSSKKLLLSDSGFYLCACQTEANEKLFFGSGTQLSVL.